The 31 T cell receptor beta chains below come from one sample, sequenced in a study of blood T cell repertoires in COVID-19. Sequenced by immunoSEQ multiplex PCR; TCRdb stores in-frame clones only, minus some. The table shows 15,000 to 16,000 clones, with approximately 76% occurring only once. The sequenced sample was peripheral blood. Receptors were obtained from a man aged 65 to 85 with active or convalescent COVID-19.

The V gene is TRBV5-4, the J gene TRBJ2-7; D ambiguous. Germline V gene lookup returns CDR1 SGHNT and CDR2 YYREEE (reference sequence). This CDR3 contains 13 residues. The V end was cut by 0 bases, the J end by 4 bases, with 8 bases between. As DNA, the CDR3 is TGTGCCAGCAGCTTGGATCGCGGATACGAGCAGTACTTC. Its protein product is CASSLDRGYEQYF.

This clone has more than one count but fewer than ten. This chain uses TRBV29-1 with TRBJ2-5, with 10 nucleotides matching TRBD1. Germline loops: CDR1 SQVTM, CDR2 ANQGSEA. This CDR3 is 15 amino acids long. V shed 2 bases, J shed 2 bases, and the junction held 5 bases outside the gene matches. The CDR3 protein is CSVEPDRGRQETQYF. The DNA for the CDR3 is TGCAGCGTTGAACCTGACAGGGGGCGGCAAGAGACCCAGTACTTC.

This clone was detected once. The V gene is TRBV5-4, the J gene TRBJ1-2; 7 nucleotides agree with TRBD1. Per germline, CDR1 SGHNT and CDR2 YYREEE (reference sequence). Unmatched junction bases numbered 9, after V lost 2 bases and J lost 2 bases. CDR3 length: 16 residues. The CDR3 DNA sequence: TGTGCCAGCAGCTTATTCGGACAGGAGCCAAACTATGGCTACACCTTC. Protein product: CASSLFGQEPNYGYTF.

The J gene is TRBJ2-2, the V gene TRBV9; tentative D call: TRBD2 (6 bases). The CDR3 has 15 amino acids. Trimming took 2 bases from V and 6 from J, leaving 14 bases between them. The germline V gene has CDR1 SGDLS and CDR2 YYNGEE. The CDR3 spells CASSVQAGMAGELFF. CDR3 bases: TGTGCCAGCAGCGTGCAAGCGGGTATGGCCGGGGAGCTGTTTTTT.

This clone has only a few counts. V gene TRBV19 combines with J gene TRBJ1-5; the match to TRBD1 covers 8 bases. The CDR3 consists of 15 residues. J gave up 6 bases and V 5 bases, and 9 bases lay outside the gene matches. Germline V gene lookup returns CDR1 LNHDA and CDR2 SQIVND (reference sequence). CDR3 region: CASSPGQGGIQPQHF. The CDR3 DNA reads TGTGCCAGTAGTCCTGGACAGGGTGGGATTCAGCCCCAGCATTTT.

This chain links TRBV5-1 with TRBJ1-2, with unresolved D. Trimming left V 0 bases short and J 5 bases short, with 14 bases between. This CDR3 spans 15 amino acids. The germline V gene has CDR1 SGHRS and CDR2 YFSETQ. The CDR3 DNA is TGCGCCAGCAGCTTGGATTGGGAGAAAAGATATGGCTACACCTTC. As protein: CASSLDWEKRYGYTF.

The genes are TRBV19 and TRBJ1-1, with 7 bases lining up with TRBD1. The CDR3 contains 14 residues. Germline V gene lookup returns CDR1 LNHDA and CDR2 SQIVND (reference sequence). J lost 1 base, V lost 9 bases, and 8 bases had no gene match. In DNA, the CDR3 is TGTGCCAGCAGGGGGTACAGGACGAACACTGAAGCTTTCTTT. Residues: CASRGYRTNTEAFF.

The CDR3 DNA follows: TGTGCCAGTGGGCGGGGGGGCGCTCAAGAGACCCAGTACTTC. Protein product: CASGRGGAQETQYF. This chain joins TRBV7-2 and TRBJ2-5; 9 nucleotides line up with TRBD2. The CDR3 covers 14 residues. With 9 bases clipped from V and 2 bases from J, the junction kept 7 bases outside the gene matches. Germline CDR1 reads SGHTA; CDR2 reads FQGNSA.

This clone has just one count. This sequence joins TRBV5-4 and TRBJ2-1; 7 bases align to TRBD1. There are 13 residues in the CDR3. With V trimmed by 4 bases and J by 5 bases, 3 bases remained unmatched. Germline V gene lookup returns CDR1 SGHNT and CDR2 YYREEE (reference sequence). Here the CDR3 DNA reads TGTGCCAGCAGCCGGGACAGAAACAATGAGCAGTTCTTC. Its translation: CASSRDRNNEQFF.

This rearrangement joins TRBV2 to TRBJ1-6; weak D call: TRBD1 (5 bases). The CDR3 extends over 12 amino acids. The germline V and J ends were trimmed by 4 bases and 11 bases, with 9 bases remaining between them. Germline CDR1 SNHLY, CDR2 FYNNEI. The CDR3 coding sequence is TGTGCCAGCAGTGGGAGGGGAACACCCCTCCACTTT. Its translation is CASSGRGTPLHF. Variable domain in full (rest from reference TRBV2 and TRBJ1-6): EPEVTQTPSHQVTQMGQEVILRCVPISNHLYFYWYRQILGQKVEFLVSFYNNEISEKSEIFDDQFSVERPDGSNFTLKIRSTKLEDSAMYFCASSGRGTPLHFGNGTRLTVT.

This clone appeared a few times. The J gene is TRBJ2-1, the V gene TRBV24-1, with 7 bases matching TRBD2. CDR1 is KGHDR and CDR2 is SFDVKD in the germline V gene. The CDR3 runs 17 residues. After removal of 0 bases from V and 7 bases from J, the junction contained 11 bases not matched to a gene. This chain's CDR3 is CATSDLAAGPSRNEQFF. Here the CDR3 DNA reads TGTGCCACCAGTGATTTGGCAGCGGGGCCTTCTCGGAATGAGCAGTTCTTC.

The genes are TRBV7-2 and TRBJ2-7, with unresolved D. Trimming stripped 1 base from V and 5 bases from J, with 9 bases between. The CDR3 is made up of 13 amino acids. CDR1 and CDR2 (germline): SGHTA, FQGNSA. CDR3: CASSLEAENEQYF. DNA of the CDR3: TGTGCCAGCAGCTTAGAAGCTGAGAACGAGCAGTACTTC.

This clone was detected only once. The chain uses TRBV28 and TRBJ2-2, with 7 bases that match TRBD1. J gave up 7 bases and V 8 bases, and 10 bases lay outside the gene matches. The CDR3 is 14 residues long. Germline-derived CDR1 and CDR2 are MDHEN and SYDVKM. The CDR3 coding sequence is TGTGCCAGCGCCAACCCAGGGGGTGGCGGGGAGCTGTTTTTT. It codes for CASANPGGGGELFF. The full variable domain, with the rest looked up from reference TRBV28 and TRBJ2-2, is DVKVTQSSRYLVKRTGEKVFLECVQDMDHENMFWYRQDPGLGLRLIYFSYDVKMKEKGDIPEGYSVSREKKERFSLILESASTNQTSMYLCASANPGGGGELFFGEGSRLTVL.

V and J are TRBV4-2 and TRBJ2-1; 8 nucleotides align to TRBD2. Trimming removed 5 bases from V and 4 bases from J; junction bases left unmatched: 7. Per the germline V gene, CDR1 is LGHNA and CDR2 is YNFKEQ. The CDR3 has 15 amino acids. CDR3: CASSERGGSYNEQFF. DNA for the CDR3: TGTGCCAGCAGCGAGCGCGGGGGGTCGTACAATGAGCAGTTCTTC.

The chain combines TRBV2 with TRBJ2-7; tentatively, D is TRBD1 (6 bases). From germline, CDR1 is SNHLY and CDR2 FYNNEI. The CDR3 is made up of 14 amino acids. The germline V and J ends were trimmed by 7 bases and 0 bases, with 13 bases remaining between them. CDR3 sequence (DNA): TGTGCCAGCATCACACAGGGAATCTCCTACGAGCAGTACTTC. Its protein is CASITQGISYEQYF. The full variable domain, its missing parts supplied by reference TRBV2 and TRBJ2-7, is EPEVTQTPSHQVTQMGQEVILRCVPISNHLYFYWYRQILGQKVEFLVSFYNNEISEKSEIFDDQFSVERPDGSNFTLKIRSTKLEDSAMYFCASITQGISYEQYFGPGTRLTVT.

The chain links TRBV10-1 to TRBJ2-1, with D unresolved. V lost 2 bases, J lost 8 bases, and 10 bases lay in between. The CDR3 extends over 13 amino acids. Looked up from germline, CDR1 is WNHNN and CDR2 is SYGVQD (reference sequence). CDR3 bases: TGCGCCAGCAGTGAGCGCTACCAGGATGAGCAGTTCTTC. Translation: CASSERYQDEQFF.

The gene calls are TRBV4-1 and TRBJ1-2; 9 nucleotides line up with TRBD1. The CDR3 covers 15 residues. Germline CDR1 and CDR2: MGHRA and YSYEKL. Trimming at V came to 3 bases and at J to 5 bases, leaving 7 bases not matched to a gene. The CDR3 nucleotides are TGCGCCAGCAGCCAGGGACAGGGAGATCGGTATGGCTACACCTTC. Its protein product is CASSQGQGDRYGYTF.

The V call is TRBV11-2, the J call TRBJ2-5, with 7 bases fitting TRBD1. V dropped 3 bases and J dropped 1; count of bases not matched to a gene: 11. The CDR3 has 17 amino acids. In germline, CDR1 is SGHAT, CDR2 FQNNGV. As DNA, the CDR3 is TGTGCCAGCAGCTTGGGGCTTTGGACAGGCCCCCAAGAGACCCAGTACTTC. This encodes CASSLGLWTGPQETQYF.

V is TRBV14 and J is TRBJ1-1, with D maybe TRBD1 (5 bases). Germline CDR1 and CDR2: SGHDN and FVKESK. This CDR3 has 15 residues. The germline V and J ends were trimmed by 4 bases and 0 bases, with 12 bases remaining between them. This CDR3 is CASSRFRQMNTEAFF. The CDR3 bases are TGTGCCAGCAGCCGATTTAGACAGATGAACACTGAAGCTTTCTTT.

V usage is TRBV5-1 and J usage is TRBJ1-2, with 7 bases identical to TRBD1. Trimming took 2 bases from V and 8 from J; bases not matched to a gene: 12. This CDR3 region has 15 residues. The germline CDR1 and CDR2 sequences are SGHRS and YFSETQ. DNA of the CDR3: TGCGCCAGCAGCTTTACCGGACAGGATGCAAGAGGCTACACCTTC. This encodes CASSFTGQDARGYTF. Variable domain in full (rest from reference TRBV5-1 and TRBJ1-2): KAGVTQTPRYLIKTRGQQVTLSCSPISGHRSVSWYQQTPGQGLQFLFEYFSETQRNKGNFPGRFSGRQFSNSRSEMNVSTLELGDSALYLCASSFTGQDARGYTFGSGTRLTVV.

The chain carries TRBV5-8 and TRBJ1-2; a possible D gene is TRBD1 (6 bases). The CDR3 has 14 amino acids. Trimming pared 0 bases from V and 8 bases from J, leaving 14 bases between. The germline V gene has CDR1 SGHTS and CDR2 YDEGEE. CDR3 nucleotides: TGTGCCAGCAGCTTGGTGTACAGGGAAGAAGGCTACACCTTC. Translation gives CASSLVYREEGYTF.

The chain uses TRBV6-5 and TRBJ1-5; TRBD1 agrees at 10 bases. J was trimmed by 5 bases and V by 6 bases; bases with no gene match: 1. CDR1 and CDR2 (germline): MNHEY, SVGAGI. The CDR3 extends over 13 amino acids. The CDR3 loop reads CASRGTGDQPQHF. CDR3 sequence (DNA): TGTGCCAGCAGGGGGACAGGGGATCAGCCCCAGCATTTT.

CDR3: CASSRTPTGGAGGYTF. As DNA, the CDR3 is TGCGCCAGCAGCCGGACGCCTACAGGGGGCGCGGGTGGCTACACCTTC. The rearrangement uses TRBV5-1 and TRBJ1-2, with 9 bases aligning to TRBD1. CDR1 is SGHRS, CDR2 YFSETQ, per germline. This CDR3 comprises 16 residues. Losses at the gene ends were 4 bases for V and 7 bases for J; bases not matched to a gene: 14.

This clone showed up just once. The chain joins TRBV6-5 to TRBJ1-2, with TRBD1 matching over 7 bases. CDR3 length: 12 amino acids. Trimming removed 9 bases from V and 2 bases from J; junction bases left unmatched: 3. CDR1 and CDR2 from the germline V gene are MNHEY and SVGAGI. The CDR3 here is CARSQGNYGYTF. In DNA form, the CDR3 reads TGTGCCAGGTCACAGGGGAACTATGGCTACACCTTC.

The genes are TRBV7-2 and TRBJ2-7, with TRBD1 matching over 10 bases. Germline V gene sequence: CDR1 SGHTA, CDR2 FQGNSA. The CDR3 totals 14 residues. V lost 5 bases to trimming and J lost 2 bases; unmatched junction nucleotides: 3. The CDR3 DNA follows: TGTGCCAGCAGCCGGACAGGGGGAACCTACGAGCAGTACTTC. It yields the protein CASSRTGGTYEQYF.

The chain recombines TRBV4-3 with TRBJ2-1; the D gene is possibly TRBD1 (8 bases). This CDR3 has 14 amino acids. Germline V gene data show CDR1 as LGHNA and CDR2 as YSLEER. The V end was cut by 4 bases, the J end by 7 bases, with 14 bases between. CDR3 sequence reads: CASSRDRGGNEQFF. The CDR3 region has the DNA TGCGCCAGCAGCCGAGACAGGGGAGGGAATGAGCAGTTCTTC.

This sequence joins TRBV4-3 and TRBJ1-5; tentative D call: TRBD1 (6 bases). CDR3 length equals 18 residues. CDR1 and CDR2 (germline): LGHNA, YSLEER. Trimming took off 3 bases at V and 6 bases at J, with 24 bases between the two ends. The CDR3 region has the DNA TGCGCCAGCAGCCAGGGGGCTTACAGGGCCGGGTTCAGTCAGCCCCAGCATTTT. Translation: CASSQGAYRAGFSQPQHF.

The chain employs TRBV30 and TRBJ1-5; D might be TRBD1 (5 bases). Germline lookup yields CDR1 GTSNPN and CDR2 SVGIG (reference sequence). The CDR3 totals 13 residues. The germline V and J ends were trimmed by 1 base and 3 bases, with 7 bases remaining between them. The chain's CDR3 is CAWSEGNNQPQHF. The CDR3 DNA follows: TGTGCCTGGAGTGAGGGGAACAATCAGCCCCAGCATTTT. The full variable domain, rest sourced from reference TRBV30 and TRBJ1-5, is SQTIHQWPATLVQPVGSPLSLECTVEGTSNPNLYWYRQAAGRGLQLLFYSVGIGQISSEVPQNLSASRPQDRQFILSSKKLLLSDSGFYLCAWSEGNNQPQHFGDGTRLSIL.

The chain couples TRBV28 to TRBJ2-6, with 7 nucleotides matching TRBD1. The J segment lost 3 bases and the V segment lost 8 bases, leaving 7 bases of the junction unmatched. CDR3 length: 15 residues. Germline V gene lookup returns CDR1 MDHEN and CDR2 SYDVKM. The DNA for the CDR3 is TGTGCCAGCGTAGGGGGCGGAATTGGGGCCAACGTCCTGACTTTC. Translating it yields CASVGGGIGANVLTF.

The chain uses TRBV30 and TRBJ2-1; D unclear. The CDR3 sequence is 13 residues long. CDR1 is GTSNPN, CDR2 SVGIG, per germline (reference sequence). V dropped 0 bases and J dropped 3 bases, with 6 bases sitting between them. CDR3 nucleotides: TGTGCCTGGAGTGTCAGTTACTACAATGAGCAGTTCTTC. Residues: CAWSVSYYNEQFF.

The chain carries TRBV18 and TRBJ1-5; 12 bases are shared with TRBD1. Germline CDR1 KGHSH, CDR2 LQKENI. This CDR3 has 17 amino acids. J was trimmed by 2 bases and V by 3 bases; bases with no gene match: 5. The CDR3 nucleotides are TGTGCCAGCTCACCCGGGACAGGGGGCATAGGCAATCAGCCCCAGCATTTT. It translates to CASSPGTGGIGNQPQHF.